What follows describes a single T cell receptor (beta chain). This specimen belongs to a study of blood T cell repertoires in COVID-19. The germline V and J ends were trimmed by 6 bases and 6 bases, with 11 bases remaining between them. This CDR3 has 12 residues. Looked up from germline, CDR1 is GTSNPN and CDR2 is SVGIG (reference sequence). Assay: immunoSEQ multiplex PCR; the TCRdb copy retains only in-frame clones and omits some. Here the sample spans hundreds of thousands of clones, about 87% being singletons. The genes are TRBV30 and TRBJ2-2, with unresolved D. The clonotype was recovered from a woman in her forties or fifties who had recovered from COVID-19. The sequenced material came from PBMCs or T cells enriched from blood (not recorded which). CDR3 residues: CACPRRAGELFF. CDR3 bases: TGTGCCTGCCCCCGCCGGGCCGGGGAGCTGTTTTTT.